The 13 T cell receptor beta chains given below trace back to one sample, sequenced in a study of T cells in Graves' hyperthyroidism and ophthalmopathy. What was amplified from RNA transcripts were TCR beta CDR3 regions. First-round RT-PCR targeting the TCR CDR3 was performed with the HTBI primer set. TCRdb used MiXCR to reprocess the multiplex PCR reads, holding one entry per CDR3 protein. Counted here are some 300,000 distinct CDR3 sequences, 15% to 20% occurring once; the ten biggest clones make up approximately 37%. The sample was blood. The receptors come from a man aged 45-65 years with Graves' ophthalmopathy.

At least ten counts were recorded for this clonotype. V usage is TRBV7-8 and J usage is TRBJ2-6; no clear D. This CDR3 is built from 16 residues. Germline V gene sequence: CDR1 SGHVS, CDR2 FQNEAQ. The V and J ends lost 5 bases and 4 bases respectively, with 15 bases between them. DNA of the CDR3: TGTGCCAGCAGCCTAAGTTTGTCCCCCGGGGCCAACGTCCTGACTTTC. As protein: CASSLSLSPGANVLTF.

Many counts were recorded for this clonotype. The J gene is TRBJ1-1, the V gene TRBV2; D is unclear. This CDR3 has 13 amino acids. CDR1 and CDR2 (germline): SNHLY, FYNNEI. Trimming left V 7 bases short and J 1 base short, with 10 bases between. In DNA, the CDR3 is TGTGCCAGCAAATTCCAAGGGAACACTGAAGCTTTCTTT. Its translation is CASKFQGNTEAFF.

The V gene is TRBV11-2, the J gene TRBJ2-7; maybe TRBD2 (5 bases). Trimming left V 5 bases short and J 6 bases short, with 17 bases between. The CDR3 extends over 14 amino acids. Germline CDR1 is SGHAT and CDR2 is FQNNGV. DNA for the CDR3: TGTGCCAGCAGCGTAGCTACGGGAAAGAGCGAGCAGTACTTC. Amino acids: CASSVATGKSEQYF.

The rearrangement links TRBV27 to TRBJ1-1, with TRBD1 matching over 10 bases. Germline V gene data show CDR1 as MNHEY and CDR2 as SMNVEV (reference sequence). Trimming took 6 bases from V and 0 from J; bases not matched to a gene: 7. The CDR3 loop spans 16 amino acids. The CDR3: CASRRGTGAMNTEAFF. CDR3 bases: TGTGCCAGCAGGCGCGGGACAGGGGCCATGAACACTGAAGCTTTCTTT.

The chain employs TRBV7-3 and TRBJ2-2, with D hard to call. With 4 bases removed from V and 0 bases from J, the gap between germline ends came to 9 bases. The germline V gene has CDR1 SGHTA and CDR2 FQGTGA. This CDR3 has 15 residues. CDR3 in amino acids: CASSSRTTNTGELFF. The CDR3 nucleotides read TGTGCCAGCAGCTCTCGGACCACGAACACCGGGGAGCTGTTTTTT.

The CDR3 DNA reads TGTGCCAGCACGCCTACTTCACGCAATGAGCAGTTCTTC. Protein product: CASTPTSRNEQFF. This chain joins TRBV18 and TRBJ2-1; D is uncertain. Germline V gene data show CDR1 as KGHSH and CDR2 as LQKENI. This CDR3 comprises 13 residues. The V and J ends lost 8 bases and 6 bases respectively, with 14 bases between them.

The table lists this clonotype with a few counts. The chain joins TRBV4-1 to TRBJ2-7, with D possibly TRBD2 on 7 matching bases. This CDR3 comprises 17 residues. From germline, CDR1 is MGHRA and CDR2 YSYEKL. Between the trimmed V and J ends, which lost 4 bases and 2 bases, there was a span of 21 bases. In DNA form, the CDR3 reads TGCGCCAGCAGCCCGAGGGGGGGAGCGGGCCAAACCTACGAGCAGTACTTC. Translating gives CASSPRGGAGQTYEQYF.

This clonotype was counted only a few times. V gene TRBV4-2 combines with J gene TRBJ2-7, with 9 bases that match TRBD1. V was pared by 2 bases and J by 5 bases, with 7 bases of the junction left unmatched. The CDR3 has 15 residues. Germline assignment: CDR1 LGHNA and CDR2 YNFKEQ. The DNA for the CDR3 is TGTGCCAGCAGCCAACCGGGACAGGGCTGGGACGAGCAGTACTTC. Translation gives CASSQPGQGWDEQYF.

This chain's CDR3 is CASSLATSGGDTQYF. CDR3 DNA: TGCGCCAGCAGCTTGGCGACTAGCGGAGGAGATACGCAGTATTTT. The V call is TRBV5-1, the J call TRBJ2-3; 9 nucleotides align to TRBD2. Germline V CDR1 and CDR2: SGHRS, YFSETQ. The CDR3 extends over 15 amino acids. Unmatched junction bases numbered 4, after V lost 0 bases and J lost 5 bases.

This clonotype was observed a few times. The J gene is TRBJ2-1, the V gene TRBV27; tentatively, D is TRBD1 (6 bases). Germline CDR1 MNHEY, CDR2 SMNVEV (reference sequence). The CDR3 has 16 residues. Trimming left V 4 bases short and J 3 bases short, with 16 bases between. The CDR3 loop is CASSWTTGTIYNEQFF. The CDR3 DNA sequence: TGTGCCAGCAGTTGGACAACCGGGACAATCTACAATGAGCAGTTCTTC.

There are many counts of this clonotype. In DNA form, the CDR3 reads TGCAGCGTTGCCTTGGGACACGGGCTTGAAGCTTTCTTT. This sequence encodes CSVALGHGLEAFF. The chain couples TRBV29-1 to TRBJ1-1, with D perhaps TRBD1 (6 bases). V was cut by 4 bases and J by 7 bases, with 16 bases left in between. This CDR3 is built from 13 residues. CDR1 SQVTM and CDR2 ANQGSEA come from the germline V gene.

This clonotype has a handful of counts. V gene TRBV6-2 or TRBV6-3 combines with J gene TRBJ2-1; weak D call: TRBD2 (6 bases). Trimming stripped 4 bases from V and 4 bases from J, with 8 bases between. This CDR3 has 13 residues. CDR1 MNHEY and CDR2 SVGEGT come from the germline V gene. The DNA for the CDR3 is TGTGCCAGCAGTTGGGACTTTTACAATGAGCAGTTCTTC. Translating gives CASSWDFYNEQFF.

The rearrangement links TRBV30 to TRBJ2-6; D is perhaps TRBD2 (6 bases). This CDR3 has 15 residues. The germline V gene has CDR1 GTSNPN and CDR2 SVGIG (reference sequence). Trimming pared 0 bases from V and 4 bases from J, leaving 10 bases between. The CDR3 loop is CAWSVGGQGANVLTF. CDR3 bases: TGTGCCTGGAGTGTAGGAGGGCAAGGGGCCAACGTCCTGACTTTC.